The 20 T cell receptor beta chains given below trace back to one sample, sequenced in a study of blood T cell repertoires in COVID-19. TCRdb's table, derived via immunoSEQ multiplex PCR, lists solely in-frame clones and lacks some. Of some 49,000 clones listed, around 92% are singletons. The sequenced sample was peripheral blood. The source is a man in his fifties or sixties with active COVID-19.

J is TRBJ1-2 and V is TRBV5-5; possible D gene TRBD1, 6 bases. V was shortened by 4 bases and J by 2 bases, with 18 bases between the two germline ends. The CDR3 length is 16 residues. Germline V gives CDR1 SGHKS, CDR2 YYEKEE (reference sequence). Written as DNA, the CDR3 is TGTGCCAGCAGCCTCAGGGCAGGGGCGAAGAACTATGGCTACACCTTC. This gives the protein CASSLRAGAKNYGYTF.

This clone came up once. This chain joins TRBV5-1 and TRBJ1-3; D not resolved. The V end was cut by 1 base, the J end by 1 base, with 9 bases between. Germline V gene data show CDR1 as SGHRS and CDR2 as YFSETQ. The CDR3 runs 15 residues. In DNA form, the CDR3 reads TGCGCCAGCAGCTTGACGCTTGCGTCTGGAAACACCATATATTTT. Amino acid sequence: CASSLTLASGNTIYF.

V is TRBV6-5 and J is TRBJ1-1; a possible D gene is TRBD1 (5 bases). The length of the CDR3 is 15 residues. Germline V CDR1 and CDR2: MNHEY, SVGAGI. V was pared by 5 bases and J by 0 bases, with 13 bases between. The CDR3 is CASSTGNLMNTEAFF. The CDR3, as DNA: TGTGCCAGCAGTACAGGTAACCTTATGAACACTGAAGCTTTCTTT.

The chain has TRBV28 and TRBJ2-1; 7 bases fit TRBD2. CDR1 and CDR2 from the germline V gene are MDHEN and SYDVKM. This CDR3 is 16 amino acids long. V was pared by 7 bases and J by 4 bases, with 13 bases of the junction left unmatched. The CDR3 reads CASIGSGASGYNEQFF. The DNA of the CDR3 is TGTGCCAGCATCGGTTCCGGAGCTAGCGGATACAATGAGCAGTTCTTC.

V gene TRBV27 combines with J gene TRBJ1-5, with D hard to call. V was pared by 0 bases and J by 5 bases, with 5 bases between. Germline-derived CDR1 and CDR2 are MNHEY and SMNVEV (reference sequence). The CDR3 has 13 amino acids. The CDR3 reads CASSLSRDQPQHF. The CDR3 region has the DNA TGTGCCAGCAGTTTATCTCGGGATCAGCCCCAGCATTTT.

The chain carries TRBV4-3 and TRBJ2-7, with a possible D match to TRBD1 (5 bases). Germline lookup yields CDR1 LGHNA and CDR2 YSLEER. The length of the CDR3 is 14 residues. V lost 1 base to trimming and J lost 6 bases, with 13 bases between them. CDR3 amino acids: CASSQVHGAGEQYF. The DNA of the CDR3 is TGCGCCAGCAGCCAAGTTCATGGGGCTGGCGAGCAGTACTTC.

This chain joins TRBV6-1 and TRBJ2-5; 14 positions match TRBD2. The CDR3 contains 18 residues. Looked up from germline, CDR1 is MNHNS and CDR2 is SASEGT. The junction had 9 bases not matched to a gene; V was cut back by 4 bases and J by 2 bases. The CDR3 DNA is TGTGCCAGCAGTGTCAACCATCGGACTAGCGGGGGGCAAGAGACCCAGTACTTC. It translates to CASSVNHRTSGGQETQYF.

The J gene is TRBJ2-1, the V gene TRBV7-9; 7 bases agree with TRBD1. The germline CDR1 and CDR2 sequences are SEHNR and FQNEAQ (reference sequence). The V segment lost 5 bases and the J segment 6 bases; nucleotides outside the gene matches: 16. The CDR3 extends over 17 amino acids. CDR3 amino acids: CASSRPRPGQRANEQFF. The CDR3 DNA sequence: TGTGCCAGCAGCCGACCCCGACCGGGACAGAGGGCCAATGAGCAGTTCTTC. Supplemented by reference TRBV7-9 and TRBJ2-1, the full variable domain reads DTGVSQNPRHKITKRGQNVTFRCDPISEHNRLYWYRQTLGQGPEFLTYFQNEAQLEKSRLLSDRFSAERPKGSFSTLEIQRTEQGDSAMYLCASSRPRPGQRANEQFFGPGTRLTVL.

The chain links TRBV10-3 to TRBJ1-6, with TRBD1 as a possible D gene (5 bases). Germline V gives CDR1 ENHRY, CDR2 SYGVKD. The V end lost 5 bases, the J end lost 5 bases, and 7 bases lay between the germline ends. This CDR3 region has 13 residues. CDR3: CAISFRDNSPLHF. CDR3 nucleotides: TGTGCCATCAGTTTCAGGGATAATTCACCCCTCCACTTT.

The rearrangement uses TRBV2 and TRBJ2-7, with 8 bases matching TRBD1. The V gene end was trimmed by 6 bases and the J gene end by 0 bases; junction bases not matched to a gene: 7. CDR3 length equals 15 residues. Looked up from germline, CDR1 is SNHLY and CDR2 is FYNNEI. The CDR3 spells CASRIRGLLSYEQYF. In DNA form, the CDR3 reads TGTGCCAGCAGGATCAGGGGGCTACTCTCCTACGAGCAGTACTTC.

This chain uses TRBV15 with TRBJ2-7, with TRBD2 as a possible D gene (6 bases). This CDR3 has 15 amino acids. CDR1 LNHNV and CDR2 YYDKDF come from the germline V gene (reference sequence). Trimming took off 5 bases at V and 6 bases at J, with 20 bases between the two ends. In nucleotides, the CDR3 is TGTGCCACCAGCGCGGGCCTGGGGAGGAGCGGCGAGCAGTACTTC. Translation gives CATSAGLGRSGEQYF. The whole variable domain, filled in from reference TRBV15 and TRBJ2-7, reads DAMVIQNPRYQVTQFGKPVTLSCSQTLNHNVMYWYQQKSSQAPKLLFHYYDKDFNNEADTPDNFQSRRPNTSFCFLDIRSPGLGDTAMYLCATSAGLGRSGEQYFGPGTRLTVT.

This chain links TRBV7-7 with TRBJ2-2; 8 bases fit TRBD1. Losses at the gene ends were 3 bases for V and 5 bases for J; bases not matched to a gene: 2. Germline CDR1 and CDR2: SSHAT and FNYEAQ (reference sequence). The CDR3 loop spans 14 amino acids. CDR3 in amino acids: CASSLTGETGELFF. DNA of the CDR3: TGTGCCAGCAGCTTGACAGGGGAAACCGGGGAGCTGTTTTTT. Complete variable domain (other parts from reference TRBV7-7 and TRBJ2-2): GAGVSQSPRYKVTKRGQDVTLRCDPISSHATLYWYQQALGQGPEFLTYFNYEAQPDKSGLPSDRFSAERPEGSISTLTIQRTEQRDSAMYRCASSLTGETGELFFGEGSRLTVL.

This chain links TRBV27 with TRBJ1-2; D is unclear. Germline V CDR1 and CDR2: MNHEY, SMNVEV (reference sequence). CDR3 size: 13 residues. Trimming took off 8 bases at V and 7 bases at J, with 17 bases between the two ends. In DNA, the CDR3 is TGTGCCAGCCGGAGGTCGGGGTGGGGTGGCTACACCTTC. Its translation: CASRRSGWGGYTF.

The chain employs TRBV5-1 and TRBJ2-3; possibly TRBD1 for D (6 bases). V was shortened by 2 bases and J by 3 bases, with 10 bases between the two germline ends. The germline CDR1 and CDR2 sequences are SGHRS and YFSETQ. The CDR3 has 14 residues. CDR3 amino acids: CASSFNRVTDTQYF. DNA for the CDR3: TGCGCCAGCAGCTTTAACAGGGTTACAGATACGCAGTATTTT.

The rearrangement joins TRBV19 to TRBJ2-1, with 11 bases lining up with TRBD2. The length of the CDR3 is 14 residues. The V segment lost 9 bases and the J segment 6 bases; nucleotides outside the gene matches: 7. Germline CDR1 reads LNHDA; CDR2 reads SQIVND (reference sequence). CDR3 region: CASALAGGPNEQFF. CDR3 DNA: TGTGCCAGCGCTCTAGCGGGAGGACCCAATGAGCAGTTCTTC.

The V call is TRBV7-2, the J call TRBJ2-5, with 7 positions matching TRBD2. The CDR3 spans 18 residues. Trimming cost V 2 bases and J 0 bases; bases outside gene matches: 12. Germline CDR1 reads SGHTA; CDR2 reads FQGNSA. The CDR3 loop is CASSLQIKVGLNQETQYF. The CDR3 region has the DNA TGTGCCAGCAGCTTACAGATTAAAGTGGGACTAAACCAAGAGACCCAGTACTTC. Full variable domain (missing parts from reference TRBV7-2 and TRBJ2-5): GAGVSQSPSNKVTEKGKDVELRCDPISGHTALYWYRQSLGQGLEFLIYFQGNSAPDKSGLPSDRFSAERTGGSVSTLTIQRTQQEDSAVYLCASSLQIKVGLNQETQYFGPGTRLLVL.

The V call is TRBV10-3, the J call TRBJ2-3, with TRBD2 identical over 13 bases. There are 16 residues in the CDR3. With 4 bases clipped from V and 3 bases from J, the junction kept 4 bases outside the gene matches. Germline V gives CDR1 ENHRY, CDR2 SYGVKD. CDR3 amino acids: CAISAAGLAGTDTQYF. The CDR3 DNA reads TGTGCCATCAGTGCGGCGGGACTAGCGGGAACAGATACGCAGTATTTT.

This clone was seen a few times. The chain carries TRBV7-6 and TRBJ2-5; tentatively, D is TRBD1 (5 bases). Germline V lookup: CDR1 SGHVS, CDR2 FNYEAQ. Trimming removed 6 bases at V and 4 bases at J, with 9 bases between. The CDR3 sequence is 12 residues long. The CDR3 loop reads CASSNQGETQYF. The CDR3 DNA reads TGTGCCAGCAGTAACCAGGGAGAGACCCAGTACTTC. Full variable domain (rest looked up from reference TRBV7-6 and TRBJ2-5): GAGVSQSPRYKVTKRGQDVALRCDPISGHVSLYWYRQALGQGPEFLTYFNYEAQQDKSGLPNDRFSAERPEGSISTLTIQRTEQRDSAMYRCASSNQGETQYFGPGTRLLVL.

The chain uses TRBV30 and TRBJ2-4; the D gene is possibly TRBD1 (6 bases). Looked up from germline, CDR1 is GTSNPN and CDR2 is SVGIG (reference sequence). The CDR3 loop spans 17 amino acids. The V gene lost 1 base and the J gene lost 7 bases, with 23 bases spanning the gap. The DNA for the CDR3 is TGTGCCTGGAGTGCCCCCGACGAAGGGACAAGGAACAACATTCAGTACTTC. Amino acids: CAWSAPDEGTRNNIQYF.

This clone was recorded once. J is TRBJ2-3 and V is TRBV15, with a weak D call TRBD1 (5 bases). This CDR3 comprises 16 residues. The germline V gene encodes CDR1 LNHNV and CDR2 YYDKDF (reference sequence). V lost 3 bases, J lost 3 bases, and 16 bases lay in between. The CDR3 here is CATSSGRASLTDTQYF. The CDR3, as DNA: TGTGCCACCAGCAGTGGCAGGGCTTCCTTGACAGATACGCAGTATTTT. Based on the CDR3 plus reference TRBV15 and TRBJ2-3, the full variable domain is DAMVIQNPRYQVTQFGKPVTLSCSQTLNHNVMYWYQQKSSQAPKLLFHYYDKDFNNEADTPDNFQSRRPNTSFCFLDIRSPGLGDTAMYLCATSSGRASLTDTQYFGPGTRLTVL.